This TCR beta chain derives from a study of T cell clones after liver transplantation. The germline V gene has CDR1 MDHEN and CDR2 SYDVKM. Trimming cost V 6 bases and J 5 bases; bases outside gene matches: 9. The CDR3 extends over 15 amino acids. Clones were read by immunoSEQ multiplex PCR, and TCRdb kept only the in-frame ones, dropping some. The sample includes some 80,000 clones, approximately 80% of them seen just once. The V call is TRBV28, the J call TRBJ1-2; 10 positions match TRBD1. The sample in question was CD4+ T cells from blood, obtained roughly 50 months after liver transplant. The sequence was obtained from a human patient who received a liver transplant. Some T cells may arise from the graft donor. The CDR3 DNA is TGTGCCAGCAGCCTCCGGGACAGGGGACGGTATGGCTACACCTTC. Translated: CASSLRDRGRYGYTF.